This is a list of T cell receptor beta chains from one sample in a study of CD8 T cells in Susac syndrome. TCRdb passed the immunoSEQ multiplex PCR reads through MiXCR, listing each CDR3 protein once. Of 350,000 to 550,000 distinct CDR3 sequences detected, more than 80% appear once; the ten largest clones hold about 0.12%. The source material was CD8+ T cells from PBMCs. The receptors were gathered from a human donor with multiple sclerosis. Both conserved end residues are part of each CDR3. The order of the fields is clone size, J gene, D gene, CDR3 length, V gene, CDR3 protein, CDR3 DNA. The D gene is left open where the match is weak. For some rows the clone size is stated as once, few or many, or as a class when expanded; others skip it.

size: NA
J: TRBJ2-7
D: TRBD2
length: 15
V: TRBV11-2
CDR3: CASSLAPGGPGEQYF
DNA: TGTGCCAGCAGCTTAGCCCCGGGAGGGCCGGGCGAGCAGTACTTC

size: NA
J: TRBJ1-1
D: TRBD1
length: 15
V: TRBV11-2
CDR3: CASSSTGTGQTEAFF
DNA: TGTGCCAGCAGCTCTACCGGGACAGGGCAGACTGAAGCTTTCTTT

size: NA
J: TRBJ2-7
D: NA
length: 14
V: TRBV6-1
CDR3: CASRDVGGPDEQYF
DNA: TGTGCCAGCAGGGACGTAGGGGGACCCGACGAGCAGTACTTC

size: NA
J: TRBJ1-2
D: NA
length: 19
V: TRBV4-1
CDR3: CASSPGSGDLLKLWYGYTF
DNA: TGCGCCAGCAGCCCGGGGTCTGGCGACTTACTGAAGCTTTGGTATGGCTACACCTTC

size: NA
J: TRBJ2-7
D: NA
length: 15
V: TRBV27
CDR3: CATSPSPGASYEQYF
DNA: TGTGCCACCTCGCCTTCCCCGGGAGCCAGCTACGAGCAGTACTTC

size: NA
J: TRBJ1-1
D: NA
length: 15
V: TRBV7-9
CDR3: CASSLEGGVNTEAFF
DNA: TGTGCCAGCAGCTTAGAGGGTGGGGTGAACACTGAAGCTTTCTTT

size: few
J: TRBJ2-1
D: TRBD2
length: 16
V: TRBV5-5
CDR3: CASSLGLADSYNEQFF
DNA: TGTGCCAGCAGCTTAGGACTAGCGGACTCCTACAATGAGCAGTTCTTC

size: once
J: TRBJ1-1
D: NA
length: 12
V: TRBV29-1
CDR3: CSVVGLHASPFF
DNA: TGCAGCGTTGTGGGACTCCACGCCTCTCCTTTCTTT

size: few
J: TRBJ2-3
D: NA
length: 11
V: TRBV6-2/TRBV6-3
CDR3: CASSPATAQYF
DNA: TGTGCCAGCAGTCCTGCTACTGCGCAGTATTTT

size: few
J: TRBJ2-7
D: TRBD1
length: 15
V: TRBV6-2/TRBV6-3
CDR3: CASSSWTGMSDEQYF
DNA: TGTGCCAGCAGTTCCTGGACAGGGATGTCTGACGAGCAGTACTTC

size: NA
J: TRBJ2-3
D: TRBD1
length: 15
V: TRBV29-1
CDR3: CSVAGTGGLSDTQYF
DNA: TGCAGCGTTGCCGGGACAGGGGGCTTGTCAGATACGCAGTATTTT

size: NA
J: TRBJ2-5
D: TRBD1
length: 18
V: TRBV27
CDR3: CASSLVEPTDRGKETQYF
DNA: TGTGCCAGCAGTTTAGTCGAGCCCACTGACAGGGGTAAAGAGACCCAGTACTTC

size: NA
J: TRBJ2-1
D: TRBD2
length: 14
V: TRBV20-1
CDR3: CSARASGRDGEQFF
DNA: TGCAGTGCTAGAGCTAGCGGGAGGGACGGTGAGCAGTTCTTC

size: once
J: TRBJ2-3
D: NA
length: 15
V: TRBV7-9
CDR3: CASSRSGLGKDTQYF
DNA: TGTGCCAGCAGCCGGTCGGGGCTGGGAAAAGATACGCAGTATTTT

size: NA
J: TRBJ2-2
D: NA
length: 14
V: TRBV7-8
CDR3: CASQGTYDTGELFF
DNA: TGTGCCAGCCAGGGGACATACGACACCGGGGAGCTGTTTTTT

size: NA
J: TRBJ2-7
D: TRBD1
length: 15
V: TRBV15
CDR3: CATSMEVQGAREQYF
DNA: TGTGCCACCAGCATGGAAGTCCAGGGGGCGCGCGAGCAGTACTTC

size: NA
J: TRBJ1-1
D: NA
length: 15
V: TRBV5-1
CDR3: CASSLEEGLNTEAFF
DNA: TGCGCCAGCAGCTTGGAGGAGGGCCTGAACACTGAAGCTTTCTTT

size: NA
J: TRBJ1-1
D: TRBD1
length: 14
V: TRBV7-6
CDR3: CASSSNQGGTEAFF
DNA: TGTGCCAGCAGCTCAAACCAGGGGGGCACTGAAGCTTTCTTT

size: NA
J: TRBJ2-7
D: TRBD1
length: 14
V: TRBV5-1
CDR3: CASSSGTGWDEQYF
DNA: TGCGCCAGCAGTTCCGGGACAGGGTGGGACGAGCAGTACTTC

size: NA
J: TRBJ2-1
D: TRBD1
length: 18
V: TRBV24-1
CDR3: CATSDPGQAIPICNEQFF
DNA: TGTGCCACCAGTGATCCCGGACAGGCCATTCCTATTTGCAATGAGCAGTTCTTC

size: NA
J: TRBJ2-3
D: NA
length: 11
V: TRBV2
CDR3: CASVQGDTQYF
DNA: TGTGCCAGCGTGCAGGGCGATACGCAGTATTTT

size: NA
J: TRBJ2-3
D: NA
length: 15
V: TRBV28
CDR3: CASSFGVLTADTQYF
DNA: TGTGCCAGCAGTTTTGGGGTGTTAACCGCAGATACGCAGTATTTT

size: NA
J: TRBJ1-2
D: NA
length: 15
V: TRBV6-2/TRBV6-3
CDR3: CASSYSARAELGYTF
DNA: TGTGCCAGCAGTTACTCGGCCAGGGCCGAGTTGGGCTACACCTTC

size: few
J: TRBJ1-1
D: TRBD1
length: 15
V: TRBV6-6
CDR3: CASSYTGQVDTEAFF
DNA: TGTGCCAGCAGTTACACGGGACAGGTGGACACTGAAGCTTTCTTT

size: NA
J: TRBJ1-5
D: NA
length: 14
V: TRBV19
CDR3: CASSVRRPDQPQHF
DNA: TGTGCCAGTAGTGTAAGGAGGCCGGATCAGCCCCAGCATTTT

size: few
J: TRBJ1-5
D: TRBD1
length: 15
V: TRBV6-1
CDR3: CASSEATGGNQPQHF
DNA: TGTGCCAGCAGTGAAGCGACAGGGGGCAATCAGCCCCAGCATTTT

size: NA
J: TRBJ2-5
D: NA
length: 12
V: TRBV29-1
CDR3: CSVEEGWETQYF
DNA: TGCAGCGTTGAAGAAGGTTGGGAGACCCAGTACTTC

size: once
J: TRBJ2-2
D: NA
length: 16
V: TRBV16
CDR3: CASSPSQGPNTGELFF
DNA: TGTGCCAGCAGCCCCTCCCAGGGCCCGAACACCGGGGAGCTGTTTTTT

size: NA
J: TRBJ2-2
D: NA
length: 16
V: TRBV28
CDR3: CASRIREPGFTGELFF
DNA: TGTGCCAGCAGGATCCGGGAGCCGGGGTTCACCGGGGAGCTGTTTTTT

size: NA
J: TRBJ2-7
D: NA
length: 14
V: TRBV7-9
CDR3: CASSLWTLSYEQYF
DNA: TGTGCCAGCAGCCTTTGGACACTCTCCTACGAGCAGTACTTC

size: NA
J: TRBJ1-1
D: NA
length: 15
V: TRBV7-9
CDR3: CASSLGRVPNTEAFF
DNA: TGTGCCAGCAGCTTGGGAAGGGTGCCGAACACTGAAGCTTTCTTT

size: NA
J: TRBJ2-7
D: TRBD1
length: 15
V: TRBV7-2
CDR3: CASSSSTGQTYEQYF
DNA: TGTGCCAGCAGCTCTTCGACAGGGCAAACCTACGAGCAGTACTTC

size: NA
J: TRBJ2-1
D: NA
length: 16
V: TRBV10-3
CDR3: CAISAAREGGPNEQFF
DNA: TGTGCCATCAGTGCGGCTAGGGAAGGTGGGCCTAATGAGCAGTTCTTC

size: NA
J: TRBJ2-3
D: NA
length: 14
V: TRBV19
CDR3: CASSPRPVPDTQYF
DNA: TGTGCCAGTAGTCCCCGGCCCGTCCCAGATACGCAGTATTTT

size: NA
J: TRBJ1-2
D: TRBD1
length: 15
V: TRBV4-1
CDR3: CASSQGGTALYGYTF
DNA: TGCGCCAGCAGCCAAGGAGGGACAGCTCTCTATGGCTACACCTTC

size: NA
J: TRBJ2-1
D: NA
length: 13
V: TRBV2
CDR3: CARGPQGGNEQFF
DNA: TGTGCCAGGGGGCCCCAAGGTGGGAATGAGCAGTTCTTC

size: NA
J: TRBJ1-1
D: TRBD1
length: 15
V: TRBV5-1
CDR3: CASRSARTGDTEAFF
DNA: TGCGCCAGCAGATCGGCGCGAACAGGGGACACTGAAGCTTTCTTT

size: NA
J: TRBJ2-2
D: NA
length: 13
V: TRBV27
CDR3: CAISGSPAGELFF
DNA: TGTGCCATCTCAGGGAGCCCCGCCGGGGAGCTGTTTTTT

size: NA
J: TRBJ1-4
D: NA
length: 13
V: TRBV12-3/TRBV12-4
CDR3: CASSSRVGEKLFF
DNA: TGTGCCAGCAGTTCCAGGGTCGGTGAAAAACTGTTTTTT

size: NA
J: TRBJ2-2
D: NA
length: 14
V: TRBV4-1
CDR3: CASSVTGEAGELFF
DNA: TGCGCCAGCAGTGTAACAGGGGAGGCCGGGGAGCTGTTTTTT

size: NA
J: TRBJ2-7
D: TRBD1
length: 16
V: TRBV7-9
CDR3: CASSLATGTGSHEQYF
DNA: TGTGCCAGCAGCTTAGCGACCGGGACAGGGAGCCACGAGCAGTACTTC

size: few
J: TRBJ2-7
D: NA
length: 12
V: TRBV7-9
CDR3: CASSFTFYEQYF
DNA: TGTGCCAGCAGCTTTACTTTCTACGAGCAGTACTTC

size: NA
J: TRBJ1-4
D: TRBD1
length: 13
V: TRBV25-1
CDR3: CASRQGAEEKLFF
DNA: TGTGCCAGCAGGCAGGGGGCGGAGGAAAAACTGTTTTTT

size: NA
J: TRBJ1-6
D: TRBD1
length: 16
V: TRBV5-4
CDR3: CASSRAGTGDHSPLHF
DNA: TGTGCCAGCAGCAGAGCCGGGACAGGGGATCATTCACCCCTCCACTTT